The 27 T cell receptor beta chains given below trace back to one sample, sequenced in a study of CD8+ T cells in alopecia areata. Extracted from the samples, RNA was reverse transcribed into cDNA to serve as the sequencing template. The repertoire was sequenced with immunoSEQ multiplex PCR; TCRdb's copy has only in-frame clones and lacks some. Of 160,000 or so clones in the sample, roughly 66% were seen once. The material was CD8+ T cells sorted from blood, obtained at week 0. The origin of the receptors is a human donor with alopecia areata.

The V gene is TRBV29-1, the J gene TRBJ2-4, with D perhaps matching TRBD2 (6 bases). Trimming took off 6 bases at V and 2 bases at J, with 14 bases between the two ends. The CDR3 length is 14 residues. Per germline, CDR1 SQVTM and CDR2 ANQGSEA. The CDR3 region is CSVAGFLSKNIQYF. The CDR3 DNA reads TGCAGCGTGGCGGGGTTCTTGTCCAAAAACATTCAGTACTTC.

The chain joins TRBV6-1 to TRBJ2-7, with TRBD2 identical over 7 bases. This CDR3 is built from 15 residues. The J segment lost 6 bases and the V segment lost 0 bases, leaving 8 bases of the junction unmatched. Germline V gives CDR1 MNHNS, CDR2 SASEGT. CDR3 sequence reads: CASSEARGAGIEQYF. In DNA form, the CDR3 reads TGTGCCAGCAGTGAAGCTCGGGGAGCGGGGATCGAGCAGTACTTC.

This chain joins TRBV14 and TRBJ2-2; D ambiguous. The CDR3 covers 15 residues. Germline V lookup: CDR1 SGHDN, CDR2 FVKESK. The V gene lost 1 base and the J gene lost 7 bases, with 13 bases spanning the gap. The CDR3 DNA is TGTGCCAGCAGCCAAGGTCTGGCGTCGAGCGGGGAGCTGTTTTTT. It yields the protein CASSQGLASSGELFF.

The rearrangement links TRBV29-1 to TRBJ2-7; D call uncertain. Looked up from germline, CDR1 is SQVTM and CDR2 is ANQGSEA. Trimming took 3 bases from V and 2 from J, leaving 11 bases between them. The CDR3 length is 13 residues. The CDR3, as DNA: TGCAGCGTTGAGATCGCGGAGCCCTACGAGCAGTACTTC. Translating it yields CSVEIAEPYEQYF.

This chain joins TRBV30 and TRBJ2-3; D remains unclear. The germline V gene encodes CDR1 GTSNPN and CDR2 SVGIG (reference sequence). The CDR3 spans 13 residues. V was cut by 2 bases and J by 5 bases, with 11 bases left in between. As DNA, the CDR3 is TGTGCCTGGAGTACGGGTGACGGAGATACGCAGTATTTT. It codes for CAWSTGDGDTQYF.

The chain combines TRBV30 with TRBJ1-6, with a possible D match to TRBD1 (5 bases). Trimming stripped 0 bases from V and 8 bases from J, with 14 bases between. This CDR3 contains 15 residues. Germline V CDR1 and CDR2: GTSNPN, SVGIG (reference sequence). This chain's CDR3 is CAWSVNRRGYSPLHF. CDR3 sequence (DNA): TGTGCCTGGAGTGTGAACAGGCGGGGGTATTCACCCCTCCACTTT.

This rearrangement joins TRBV6-6 to TRBJ2-3; D unclear. The V gene's germline CDR1 is MNHNY and CDR2 SVGAGI (reference sequence). The CDR3 loop spans 12 amino acids. The V end was cut by 9 bases, the J end by 4 bases, with 11 bases between. The CDR3 bases are TGTGCCAGTTTGCCCCAGCCAGATACGCAGTATTTT. Translated: CASLPQPDTQYF.

Of note for this clone: Other DNA sequences in this specimen translate into the identical CDR3. The rearrangement uses TRBV5-6 and TRBJ2-2; D is undetermined. The CDR3 runs 14 residues. Trimming cost V 0 bases and J 1 base, with 4 bases left between them. The germline CDR1 and CDR2 sequences are SGHDT and YYEEEE. The CDR3 loop reads CASSLGVNTGELFF. The DNA for the CDR3 is TGTGCCAGCAGCTTGGGGGTGAACACCGGGGAGCTGTTTTTT. The whole variable domain, filled in from reference TRBV5-6 and TRBJ2-2, reads DAGVTQSPTHLIKTRGQQVTLRCSPKSGHDTVSWYQQALGQGPQFIFQYYEEEERQRGNFPDRFSGHQFPNYSSELNVNALLLGDSALYLCASSLGVNTGELFFGEGSRLTVL.

This chain links TRBV5-6 with TRBJ2-7, with a weak D call TRBD1 (6 bases). This CDR3 comprises 13 residues. The V gene's germline CDR1 is SGHDT and CDR2 YYEEEE. The V gene lost 4 bases and the J gene lost 1 base, with 9 bases spanning the gap. The CDR3 loop reads CASSPTGSYEQYF. In DNA, the CDR3 is TGTGCCAGCAGCCCTACAGGGTCCTACGAGCAGTACTTC.

This clone was counted only a few times. The junction differs from germline at one of its ends, possibly a read error. This sequence joins TRBV7-8 and TRBJ2-7; possibly TRBD2 for D (6 bases). The CDR3 has 17 residues. CDR1 is SGHVS, CDR2 FQNEAQ, per germline. CDR3 sequence: CASSLEGTSTYSYEQYF. In DNA form, the CDR3 reads TGTGCCAGCAGTTTAGAGGGGACTTCCACCTACTCCTACGAGCAGTACTTC.

This clone showed up just a few times. The rearrangement uses TRBV7-6 and TRBJ2-5; TRBD1 might be the D (5 bases). V lost 4 bases, J lost 5 bases, and 17 bases lay in between. The CDR3 spans 15 residues. CDR1 and CDR2 from the germline V gene are SGHVS and FNYEAQ. CDR3 bases: TGTGCCAGCAGCTGGGTTGTAGGGGATGGGGAGACCCAGTACTTC. This sequence encodes CASSWVVGDGETQYF. The full variable domain, its missing parts supplied by reference TRBV7-6 and TRBJ2-5, is GAGVSQSPRYKVTKRGQDVALRCDPISGHVSLYWYRQALGQGPEFLTYFNYEAQQDKSGLPNDRFSAERPEGSISTLTIQRTEQRDSAMYRCASSWVVGDGETQYFGPGTRLLVL.

The V call is TRBV2, the J call TRBJ2-7, with a weak D call TRBD2 (7 bases). This CDR3 has 14 residues. CDR1 SNHLY and CDR2 FYNNEI come from the germline V gene. Between the trimmed V and J ends, which lost 3 bases and 6 bases, there was a span of 15 bases. The CDR3 sequence: CASSDGSGGSEQYF. DNA for the CDR3: TGTGCCAGCAGTGATGGTTCGGGGGGCTCCGAGCAGTACTTC.

On this clone itself: One end of the junction varies from germline; a read error may be responsible. The chain uses TRBV7-7 and TRBJ2-1; 10 nucleotides agree with TRBD1. There are 16 residues in the CDR3. Germline values: CDR1 SSHAT, CDR2 FNYEAQ (reference sequence). CDR3 nucleotide sequence: TGTGCTAGCAGCTTAGCGGTGGGACAGGGGATTGATGAGCAGTTCTTC. Translation gives CASSLAVGQGIDEQFF.

The chain combines TRBV5-1 with TRBJ1-1; D not certain. Looked up from germline, CDR1 is SGHRS and CDR2 is YFSETQ. The CDR3 covers 14 residues. The V end was cut by 4 bases, the J end by 5 bases, with 15 bases between. The CDR3 region has the DNA TGCGCCAGCAGCCCCCGTTGGGGAGGAACTGAAGCTTTCTTT. Translation: CASSPRWGGTEAFF.

This clone is a singleton in its sample. The chain couples TRBV27 to TRBJ2-3, with 9 nucleotides matching TRBD2. Looked up from germline, CDR1 is MNHEY and CDR2 is SMNVEV (reference sequence). With V trimmed by 7 bases and J by 6 bases, 14 bases remained unmatched. The CDR3 is made up of 16 amino acids. Written as DNA, the CDR3 is TGTGCCAGCACCTCCGCCGGCGGGGGGGCCTGGGATACGCAGTATTTT. It is translated as CASTSAGGGAWDTQYF.

The gene calls are TRBV13 and TRBJ1-6; D is undetermined. This CDR3 has 13 residues. The germline V gene has CDR1 PRHDT and CDR2 FYEKMQ (reference sequence). V gave up 5 bases and J gave up 14 bases, with 16 bases separating them. CDR3: CASSTHGRTSLHF. The CDR3 DNA follows: TGTGCCAGCAGCACACACGGGCGGACGTCCCTCCACTTT.

This chain joins TRBV29-1 and TRBJ2-3; D is unresolved. V was clipped by 5 bases and J by 6 bases, with 18 bases between them. The CDR3 spans 14 residues. Per germline, CDR1 SQVTM and CDR2 ANQGSEA. As DNA, the CDR3 is TGCAGCGTTCCAACTCCGACCGGTTCCGATACGCAGTATTTT. Its translation: CSVPTPTGSDTQYF.

This chain joins TRBV7-9 and TRBJ1-6, with 8 bases aligning to TRBD1. Looked up from germline, CDR1 is SEHNR and CDR2 is FQNEAQ (reference sequence). Trimming at V came to 1 base and at J to 6 bases, leaving 2 bases not matched to a gene. The CDR3 totals 15 residues. DNA for the CDR3: TGTGCCAGCAGCTTAGGGACAGGGCCTAATTCACCCCTCCACTTT. Translation gives CASSLGTGPNSPLHF.

Worth noting for this clone: The identical CDR3 is also encoded by other nucleotide sequences in the sample. The chain couples TRBV4-1 to TRBJ1-2; D might be TRBD1 (5 bases). This CDR3 is built from 11 residues. The ends were cut back, 1 base at V and 8 bases at J, with 5 bases in the middle. From germline, CDR1 is MGHRA and CDR2 YSYEKL. CDR3 DNA sequence: TGCGCCAGCAGCCAAGGGGGGGGCTACACCTTC. The encoded protein is CASSQGGGYTF.

This clone was counted only a few times. The rearrangement links TRBV5-1 to TRBJ2-1; 9 bases are a match to TRBD1. Trimming took 3 bases from V and 7 from J; bases not matched to a gene: 5. CDR3 length: 14 residues. From germline, CDR1 is SGHRS and CDR2 YFSETQ. This CDR3 reads CASSSGQGVNEQFF. In nucleotides, the CDR3 is TGCGCCAGCAGCTCGGGACAGGGAGTGAATGAGCAGTTCTTC.

V and J are TRBV6-5 and TRBJ1-1; a weak D match, TRBD1 (5 bases). CDR1 is MNHEY and CDR2 is SVGAGI in the germline V gene. V was cut by 2 bases and J by 4 bases, with 5 bases left in between. The CDR3 is 12 residues long. This chain's CDR3 is CASSYGTTEAFF. The CDR3 DNA sequence: TGTGCCAGCAGTTACGGGACCACTGAAGCTTTCTTT.

The rearrangement uses TRBV25-1 and TRBJ2-7; 9 nucleotides agree with TRBD2. This CDR3 has 15 residues. Germline V CDR1 and CDR2: MGHDK, SYGVNS. With 4 bases clipped from V and 4 bases from J, the junction kept 8 bases outside the gene matches. CDR3: CASSVGGGARYEQYF. For the CDR3, the DNA is TGTGCCAGCAGTGTCGGCGGGGGGGCCAGGTACGAGCAGTACTTC.

V and J are TRBV7-8 and TRBJ2-7, with D maybe TRBD1 (5 bases). CDR3 length equals 14 residues. Germline V CDR1 and CDR2: SGHVS, FQNEAQ. Trimming removed 1 base at V and 2 bases at J, with 9 bases between. This CDR3 reads CASSLGRGTYEQYF. The DNA for the CDR3 is TGTGCCAGCAGCTTAGGTAGGGGAACCTACGAGCAGTACTTC.

The genes are TRBV7-9 and TRBJ2-7; no firm D call. CDR1 and CDR2 from the germline V gene are SEHNR and FQNEAQ (reference sequence). The CDR3 loop spans 13 amino acids. V was pared by 3 bases and J by 5 bases, with 11 bases between. The CDR3 here is CASSFNQGHEQYF. CDR3 bases: TGTGCCAGCAGCTTTAACCAAGGGCACGAGCAGTACTTC.

The chain combines TRBV27 with TRBJ2-2, with 8 bases that match TRBD1. With V trimmed by 5 bases and J by 6 bases, 11 bases remained unmatched. The CDR3 has 16 residues. Germline CDR1 is MNHEY and CDR2 is SMNVEV (reference sequence). Written as DNA, the CDR3 is TGTGCCAGCAGTCCTGACAGGGGCCGGGGTCCCGGGGAGCTGTTTTTT. Amino acids: CASSPDRGRGPGELFF.

Only a few counts were recorded for this clone. V is TRBV29-1 and J is TRBJ2-2; 12 bases fit TRBD1. With V trimmed by 7 bases and J by 5 bases, 5 bases remained unmatched. The CDR3 has 14 amino acids. CDR1 and CDR2 (germline): SQVTM, ANQGSEA. CDR3 bases: TGCAGCGGCGGGGACAGGGGGCCTACCGGGGAGCTGTTTTTT. Translation: CSGGDRGPTGELFF.

This chain's CDR3 is CASSGSPPGNEQFF. In nucleotides, the CDR3 is TGTGCCAGCAGCGGTAGCCCGCCTGGCAATGAGCAGTTCTTC. The chain links TRBV13 to TRBJ2-1, with D unresolved. The CDR3 totals 14 residues. Trimming left V 5 bases short and J 6 bases short, with 14 bases between. Germline V gives CDR1 PRHDT, CDR2 FYEKMQ (reference sequence).